Below are 24 T cell receptor beta chains sequenced from a single sample in a study of cytotoxic CD8 clonotypes in ibrutinib-treated CLL. Assay used: immunoSEQ multiplex PCR; TCRdb lists only in-frame clones, some missing. Counted here are approximately 200,000 clones, about two thirds occurring once; the ten biggest clones make up around an eighth. The sequenced sample was PBMCs, obtained after 24 months of ibrutinib treatment. The receptors originated from a human donor with chronic lymphocytic leukemia.

V and J are TRBV9 and TRBJ2-3; 9 bases align to TRBD2. Germline CDR1 is SGDLS and CDR2 is YYNGEE. The CDR3 is 17 residues long. V shed 2 bases, J shed 2 bases, and the junction held 9 bases outside the gene matches. This CDR3 reads CASSVWAGGPNTDTQYF. CDR3 DNA: TGTGCCAGCAGCGTTTGGGCGGGAGGGCCCAACACAGATACGCAGTATTTT.

J is TRBJ2-1 and V is TRBV18; D tentatively fits TRBD1 or TRBD2 (5 bases each). The CDR3 consists of 16 residues. Germline-derived CDR1 and CDR2 are KGHSH and LQKENI. Trimming pared 3 bases from V and 7 bases from J, leaving 19 bases between. This CDR3 reads CASSPSTGTDWNEQFF. The CDR3 DNA follows: TGTGCCAGCTCACCTTCCACCGGGACCGATTGGAATGAGCAGTTCTTC.

This chain connects TRBV19 to TRBJ1-1; D is possibly TRBD1 (6 bases). The germline V and J ends were trimmed by 5 bases and 0 bases, with 19 bases remaining between them. Germline values: CDR1 LNHDA, CDR2 SQIVND (reference sequence). There are 17 residues in the CDR3. Written as DNA, the CDR3 is TGTGCCAGTAGTTTAGGCAGGGGTCAATACATGAACACTGAAGCTTTCTTT. Protein sequence: CASSLGRGQYMNTEAFF.

This clone occurred once. The rearrangement joins TRBV6-6 to TRBJ2-5; TRBD1 matches 7 bases. The CDR3 has 16 amino acids. V shed 6 bases, J shed 2 bases, and the junction held 12 bases outside the gene matches. The germline V gene has CDR1 MNHNY and CDR2 SVGAGI (reference sequence). CDR3 residues: CASSPRPSRGQETQYF. CDR3 nucleotides: TGTGCCAGCAGCCCCCGGCCATCCAGGGGGCAAGAGACCCAGTACTTC.

This rearrangement joins TRBV18 to TRBJ1-5; no clear D. Germline V CDR1 and CDR2: KGHSH, LQKENI. This CDR3 spans 16 amino acids. The ends were cut back, 3 bases at V and 1 base at J, with 13 bases in the middle. CDR3 nucleotides: TGTGCCAGCTCACCCATCCGGGCCTGGAGCAATCAGCCCCAGCATTTT. This codes for CASSPIRAWSNQPQHF.

The genes are TRBV28 and TRBJ2-7; D call uncertain. There are 11 residues in the CDR3. Trimming pared 8 bases from V and 0 bases from J, leaving 5 bases between. CDR1 MDHEN and CDR2 SYDVKM come from the germline V gene. The CDR3 sequence: CASGNSYEQYF. The CDR3 region has the DNA TGTGCCAGCGGAAACTCCTACGAGCAGTACTTC.

This chain joins TRBV5-6 and TRBJ2-5; D is ambiguous. V lost 0 bases and J lost 4, with 10 bases in between. CDR1 and CDR2 (germline): SGHDT, YYEEEE. The CDR3 is 14 residues long. CDR3 nucleotides: TGTGCCAGCAGCTTGGTTGGGAACCGAGAGACCCAGTACTTC. Amino acid sequence: CASSLVGNRETQYF.

The chain recombines TRBV11-2 with TRBJ2-5, with D possibly TRBD1 on 6 matching bases. Germline V lookup: CDR1 SGHAT, CDR2 FQNNGV. The V gene lost 3 bases and the J gene lost 3 bases, with 11 bases spanning the gap. The CDR3 length is 14 residues. CDR3 residues: CASSLVYREETQYF. The CDR3, as DNA: TGTGCCAGCAGCTTGGTGTACAGGGAAGAGACCCAGTACTTC.

The DNA of the CDR3 is TGTGCCAGCAGTCTAGCGGGAGGTACCTACGAGCAGTACTTC. This translates into CASSLAGGTYEQYF. The chain couples TRBV27 to TRBJ2-7, with 11 bases matching TRBD2. CDR1 MNHEY and CDR2 SMNVEV come from the germline V gene (reference sequence). The junction had 2 bases not matched to a gene; V was cut back by 5 bases and J by 2 bases. This CDR3 spans 14 amino acids.

This clone has only one observation. The chain is built from TRBV18 and TRBJ2-1; D is unclear. Trimming stripped 2 bases from V and 6 bases from J, with 8 bases between. CDR3 length: 13 residues. Germline assignment: CDR1 KGHSH and CDR2 LQKENI. The CDR3 nucleotides are TGTGCCAGCTCACCAGGTCTAAGCAATGAGCAGTTCTTC. This gives the protein CASSPGLSNEQFF.

The rearrangement joins TRBV4-2 to TRBJ2-1; TRBD2 agrees at 7 bases. The junction had 2 bases not matched to a gene; V was cut back by 1 base and J by 2 bases. CDR1 and CDR2 from the germline V gene are LGHNA and YNFKEQ. The CDR3 has 15 residues. The CDR3 sequence is CASSQASGTYNEQFF. The CDR3 region has the DNA TGTGCCAGCAGCCAAGCCAGCGGGACCTACAATGAGCAGTTCTTC.

The chain links TRBV29-1 to TRBJ2-3; D unresolved. Deletions cut 4 bases from V and 1 base from J, with 9 bases between. The CDR3 is 13 residues long. In germline, CDR1 is SQVTM, CDR2 ANQGSEA. CDR3 residues: CSVASVGTDTQYF. CDR3 coding DNA: TGCAGCGTTGCTTCAGTGGGCACAGATACGCAGTATTTT.

The chain couples TRBV11-3 to TRBJ2-5, with no clear D. Germline V gene lookup returns CDR1 SGHNT and CDR2 YENEEA. This CDR3 region has 14 residues. V lost 1 base, J lost 0 bases, and 6 bases lay in between. This CDR3 is CASSLGPNQETQYF. The DNA for the CDR3 is TGTGCCAGCAGCTTAGGCCCGAACCAAGAGACCCAGTACTTC.

This clone occurred a few times. V gene TRBV28 combines with J gene TRBJ2-4, with TRBD2 as a possible D gene (6 bases). The CDR3 has 17 residues. V shed 3 bases and J shed 1 base, with 16 bases lying between them. The V gene's germline CDR1 is MDHEN and CDR2 SYDVKM. The chain's CDR3 is CASSFRVGRSAKNIQYF. In DNA, the CDR3 is TGTGCCAGCAGTTTTAGGGTTGGGAGGAGTGCCAAAAACATTCAGTACTTC.

The chain combines TRBV27 with TRBJ2-1; no reliable D call. This CDR3 is 14 amino acids long. V shed 0 bases and J shed 8 bases, with 11 bases lying between them. Germline values: CDR1 MNHEY, CDR2 SMNVEV (reference sequence). CDR3 in DNA: TGTGCCAGCAGTTTATCGTGGGGTATGGATGAGCAGTTCTTC. It translates to CASSLSWGMDEQFF.

This clone showed up just a few times. V and J are TRBV4-2 and TRBJ2-3; no clear D gene. The germline gives CDR1 LGHNA, CDR2 YNFKEQ. The CDR3 has 14 amino acids. V lost 0 bases to trimming and J lost 5 bases, with 9 bases between them. Here the CDR3 DNA reads TGTGCCAGCAGCCAAGATCTTTGGTTAGATACGCAGTATTTT. Translating gives CASSQDLWLDTQYF.

This clone was observed a handful of times. The rearrangement joins TRBV18 to TRBJ1-5; D remains unclear. Trimming cost V 5 bases and J 6 bases, with 11 bases left between them. Germline V gene lookup returns CDR1 KGHSH and CDR2 LQKENI. CDR3 length: 13 residues. The CDR3 reads CASSGEVGQPQHF. DNA for the CDR3: TGTGCCAGCTCAGGGGAGGTAGGTCAGCCCCAGCATTTT.

The sample holds one count of this clone. V is TRBV7-2 and J is TRBJ1-2, with D possibly matching TRBD1 (6 bases). The V end was cut by 0 bases, the J end by 7 bases, with 18 bases between. The length of the CDR3 is 16 residues. Germline V gives CDR1 SGHTA, CDR2 FQGNSA. The CDR3 region has the DNA TGTGCCAGCAGCTTAGCTTCTCCGGGGGCTCTCGGTGGCTACACCTTC. Protein sequence: CASSLASPGALGGYTF.

This chain joins TRBV29-1 and TRBJ2-3; tentative D call: TRBD2 (5 bases). Germline CDR1 and CDR2: SQVTM and ANQGSEA. Trimming took off 3 bases at V and 6 bases at J, with 22 bases between the two ends. This CDR3 region has 16 residues. CDR3 residues: CSVDVGLATGRDTQYF. The CDR3 DNA reads as TGCAGCGTTGATGTTGGTCTAGCAACTGGTAGGGATACGCAGTATTTT.

The CDR3 region is CASSPLAGDETQYF. The DNA for the CDR3 is TGTGCCAGCAGCCCTCTAGCGGGAGATGAGACCCAGTACTTC. The chain is built from TRBV9 and TRBJ2-5; TRBD2 agrees at 10 bases. The trim removed 4 bases at V and 5 bases at J, leaving 5 bases unmatched. The germline V gene encodes CDR1 SGDLS and CDR2 YYNGEE. The CDR3 totals 14 residues.

The chain is built from TRBV7-9 and TRBJ2-1; tentatively, D is TRBD2 (5 bases). CDR1 and CDR2 (germline): SEHNR, FQNEAQ (reference sequence). The V gene lost 4 bases and the J gene lost 9 bases, with 19 bases spanning the gap. This CDR3 is 15 amino acids long. CDR3: CASSSRNTLAREQFF. The CDR3 nucleotides are TGTGCCAGCAGCTCCAGAAATACGCTAGCACGTGAGCAGTTCTTC.

The rearrangement links TRBV11-3 to TRBJ2-7; TRBD2 matches at 9 bases. The germline gives CDR1 SGHNT, CDR2 YENEEA. The CDR3 sequence is 14 residues long. V was pared by 3 bases and J by 0 bases, with 0 bases of the junction left unmatched. CDR3 sequence reads: CASSFSGSSYEQYF. DNA of the CDR3: TGTGCCAGCAGCTTTAGCGGGAGCTCCTACGAGCAGTACTTC.

V and J are TRBV4-1 and TRBJ1-2; unclear D gene. Germline loops: CDR1 MGHRA, CDR2 YSYEKL. The CDR3 loop spans 13 amino acids. Trimming shortened V by 2 bases and J by 4 bases, and 8 bases separated the two germline ends. The DNA for the CDR3 is TGCGCCAGCAGCCAAATTGGTAGCTATGGCTACACCTTC. It codes for CASSQIGSYGYTF.

V usage is TRBV30 and J usage is TRBJ2-7; TRBD1 agrees at 9 bases. V shed 3 bases and J 0 bases; nucleotides not matched to a gene: 9. Germline V gene lookup returns CDR1 GTSNPN and CDR2 SVGIG (reference sequence). This CDR3 has 16 amino acids. CDR3 region: CAWRGIRTGDSYEQYF. The CDR3 DNA is TGTGCCTGGAGGGGGATAAGGACAGGGGACTCCTACGAGCAGTACTTC.